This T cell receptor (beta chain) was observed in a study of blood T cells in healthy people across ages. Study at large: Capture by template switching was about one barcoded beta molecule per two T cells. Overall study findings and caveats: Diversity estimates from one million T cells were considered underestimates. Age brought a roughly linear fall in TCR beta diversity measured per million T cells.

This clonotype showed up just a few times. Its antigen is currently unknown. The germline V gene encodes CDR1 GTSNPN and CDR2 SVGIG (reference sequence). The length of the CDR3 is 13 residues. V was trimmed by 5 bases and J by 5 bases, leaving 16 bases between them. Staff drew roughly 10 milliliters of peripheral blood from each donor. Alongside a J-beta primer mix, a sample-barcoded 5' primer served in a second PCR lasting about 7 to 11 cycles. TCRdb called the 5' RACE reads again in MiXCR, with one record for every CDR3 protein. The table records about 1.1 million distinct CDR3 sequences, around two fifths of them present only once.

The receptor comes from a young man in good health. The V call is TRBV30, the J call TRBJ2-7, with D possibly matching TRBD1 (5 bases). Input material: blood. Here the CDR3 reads CAWSVGARDEQYF. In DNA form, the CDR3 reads TGTGCCTGGTCCGTTGGGGCTCGCGACGAGCAGTACTTC.